This TCR beta chain was profiled in a study of response to subunit inactivated influenza vaccine. TCRdb re-called the RT-PCR reads through MiXCR, storing one row per CDR3 protein. Of 610,000 or so distinct CDR3 sequences in the sample, about 14% are singletons; the top ten hold roughly 10%. Study results and limitations: T cells newly recruited by each seasonal influenza vaccination are few, the authors suggested.

Germline V gene data show CDR1 as DFQATT and CDR2 as SNEGSKA (reference sequence). The CDR3 consists of 14 residues. J was trimmed by 7 bases and V by 3 bases; bases with no gene match: 9. This clonotype has only a few counts. The antigen is undetermined. The sample consisted of PBMCs from blood, taken approximately 13 days after vaccination. The rearrangement links TRBV20-1 to TRBJ1-5; 7 nucleotides agree with TRBD1. The receptor comes from a man aged 45-65 years who received an inactivated influenza vaccine. The CDR3: CSASHGTAWQPQHF. The CDR3 DNA reads as TGCAGTGCTAGTCACGGGACAGCCTGGCAGCCCCAGCATTTT.